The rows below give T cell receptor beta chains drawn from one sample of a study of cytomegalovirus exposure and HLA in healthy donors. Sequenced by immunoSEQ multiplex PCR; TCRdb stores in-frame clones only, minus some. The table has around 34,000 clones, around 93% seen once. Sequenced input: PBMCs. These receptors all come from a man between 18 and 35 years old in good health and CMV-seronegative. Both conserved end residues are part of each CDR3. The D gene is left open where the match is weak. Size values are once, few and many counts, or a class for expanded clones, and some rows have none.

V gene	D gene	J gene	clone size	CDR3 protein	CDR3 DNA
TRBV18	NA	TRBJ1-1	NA	CASAPLGNTEAFF	TGTGCCAGCGCCCCCCTAGGGAACACTGAAGCTTTCTTT
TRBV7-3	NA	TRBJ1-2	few	CASSLGREPNYGYTF	TGTGCCAGCAGCTTGGGGCGGGAACCAAACTATGGCTACACCTTC
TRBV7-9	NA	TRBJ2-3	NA	CASSLGDSNTQYF	TGTGCCAGCAGCTTAGGGGACTCCAATACGCAGTATTTT
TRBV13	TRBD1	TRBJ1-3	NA	CASSRGQSYSGNTIYF	TGTGCCAGCAGCCGGGGACAGTCGTACTCTGGAAACACCATATATTTT
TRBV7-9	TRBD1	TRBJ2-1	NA	CASSLSHDRGLREQFF	TGTGCCAGCAGCTTATCTCACGACAGGGGGCTGAGAGAGCAGTTCTTC
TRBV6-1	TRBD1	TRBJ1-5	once	CASSPGQGHQPQHF	TGTGCCAGCAGCCCTGGACAGGGCCATCAGCCCCAGCATTTT
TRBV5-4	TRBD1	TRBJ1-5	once	CASSTQGVSNQPQHF	TGTGCCAGCAGCACCCAGGGGGTGAGCAATCAGCCCCAGCATTTT
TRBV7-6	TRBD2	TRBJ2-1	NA	CASSWKTSGGIHEQFF	TGTGCCAGCAGCTGGAAAACTAGCGGGGGAATACATGAGCAGTTCTTC
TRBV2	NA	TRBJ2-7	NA	CASSALFSYEQYF	TGTGCCAGCAGCGCACTGTTCTCCTACGAGCAGTACTTC
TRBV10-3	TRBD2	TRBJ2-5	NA	CAISQTSGGTQETQYF	TGTGCCATCAGCCAGACTAGCGGGGGTACCCAAGAGACCCAGTACTTC
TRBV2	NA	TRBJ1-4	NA	CASSEELSNEKLFF	TGTGCCAGCAGTGAGGAGTTAAGTAATGAAAAACTGTTTTTT
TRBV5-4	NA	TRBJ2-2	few	CASSLSDRWNTGELFF	TGTGCCAGCAGCTTGTCTGACAGGTGGAACACCGGGGAGCTGTTTTTT
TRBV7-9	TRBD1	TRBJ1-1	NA	CASSGQGSTEAFF	TGTGCCAGCAGCGGACAGGGGAGCACTGAAGCTTTCTTT
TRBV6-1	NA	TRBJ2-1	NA	CASSALVSSSYNEQFF	TGTGCCAGCAGTGCGCTGGTATCCAGCTCCTACAATGAGCAGTTCTTC